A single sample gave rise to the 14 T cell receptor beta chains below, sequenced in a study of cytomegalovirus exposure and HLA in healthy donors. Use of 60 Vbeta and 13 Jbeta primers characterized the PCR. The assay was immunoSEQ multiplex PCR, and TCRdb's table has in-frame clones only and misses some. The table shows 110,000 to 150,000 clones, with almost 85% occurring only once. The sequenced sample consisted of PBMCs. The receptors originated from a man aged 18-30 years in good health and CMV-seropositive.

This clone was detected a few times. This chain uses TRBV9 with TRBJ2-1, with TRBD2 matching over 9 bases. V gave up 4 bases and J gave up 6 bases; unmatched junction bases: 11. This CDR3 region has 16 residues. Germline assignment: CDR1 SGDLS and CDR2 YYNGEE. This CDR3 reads CASSLSEGLARNEQFF. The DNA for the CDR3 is TGTGCCAGCAGCTTATCAGAGGGACTAGCCCGCAATGAGCAGTTCTTC.

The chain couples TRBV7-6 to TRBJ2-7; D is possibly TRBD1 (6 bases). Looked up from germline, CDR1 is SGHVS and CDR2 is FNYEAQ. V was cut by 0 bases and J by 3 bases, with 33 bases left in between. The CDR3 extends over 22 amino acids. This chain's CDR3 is CASSLAPLEIALTGIAGYEQYF. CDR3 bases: TGTGCCAGCAGCTTAGCTCCCCTAGAAATAGCTTTAACAGGGATTGCGGGCTACGAGCAGTACTTC.

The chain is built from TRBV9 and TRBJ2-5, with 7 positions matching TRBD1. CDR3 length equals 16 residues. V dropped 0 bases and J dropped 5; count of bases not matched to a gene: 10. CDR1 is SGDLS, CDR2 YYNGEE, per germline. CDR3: CASSVGDRSLRETQYF. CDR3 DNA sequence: TGTGCCAGCAGCGTAGGGGACAGAAGCCTCCGGGAGACCCAGTACTTC.

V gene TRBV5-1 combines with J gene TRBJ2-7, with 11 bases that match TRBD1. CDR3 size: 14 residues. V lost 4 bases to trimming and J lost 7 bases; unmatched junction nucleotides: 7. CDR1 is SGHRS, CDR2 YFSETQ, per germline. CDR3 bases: TGCGCCAGCAGCCCCTGGACAGGGGGCTATGAGCAGTACTTC. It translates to CASSPWTGGYEQYF. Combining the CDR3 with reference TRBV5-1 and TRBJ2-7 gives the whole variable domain KAGVTQTPRYLIKTRGQQVTLSCSPISGHRSVSWYQQTPGQGLQFLFEYFSETQRNKGNFPGRFSGRQFSNSRSEMNVSTLELGDSALYLCASSPWTGGYEQYFGPGTRLTVT.

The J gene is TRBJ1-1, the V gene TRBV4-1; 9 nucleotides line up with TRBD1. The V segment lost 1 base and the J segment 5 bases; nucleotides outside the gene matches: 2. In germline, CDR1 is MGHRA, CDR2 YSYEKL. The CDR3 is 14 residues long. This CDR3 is CASSQGDRDTEAFF. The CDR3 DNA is TGCGCCAGCAGCCAAGGGGACAGGGATACTGAAGCTTTCTTT.

The CDR3 region is CASDLGGESYNEQFF. The CDR3 coding sequence is TGCGCCAGCGATCTAGGGGGAGAGTCCTACAATGAGCAGTTCTTC. The chain carries TRBV5-1 and TRBJ2-1; D is perhaps TRBD1 (6 bases). The germline CDR1 and CDR2 sequences are SGHRS and YFSETQ. V was cut by 7 bases and J by 1 base, with 15 bases left in between. The CDR3 spans 15 residues.

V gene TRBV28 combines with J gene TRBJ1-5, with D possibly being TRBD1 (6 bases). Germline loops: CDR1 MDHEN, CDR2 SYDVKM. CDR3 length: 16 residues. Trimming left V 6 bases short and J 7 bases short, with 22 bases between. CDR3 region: CASRAWGQGISQPQHF. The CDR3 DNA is TGTGCCAGCAGGGCGTGGGGGCAGGGGATCTCCCAGCCCCAGCATTTT.

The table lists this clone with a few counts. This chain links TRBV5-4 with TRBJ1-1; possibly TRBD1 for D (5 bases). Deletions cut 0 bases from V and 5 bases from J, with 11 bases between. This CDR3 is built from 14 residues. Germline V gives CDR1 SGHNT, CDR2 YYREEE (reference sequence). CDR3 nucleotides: TGTGCCAGCAGCTTGGCTTCGGGGGGGACTGAAGCTTTCTTT. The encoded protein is CASSLASGGTEAFF.

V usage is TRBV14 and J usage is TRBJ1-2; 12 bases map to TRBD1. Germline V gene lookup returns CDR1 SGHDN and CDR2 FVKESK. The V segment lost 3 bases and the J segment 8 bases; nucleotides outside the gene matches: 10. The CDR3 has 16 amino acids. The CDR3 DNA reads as TGTGCCAGCAGCCATTTTGGGACAGGGGGCGACGGGGGCTACACCTTC. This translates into CASSHFGTGGDGGYTF. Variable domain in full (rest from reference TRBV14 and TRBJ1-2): EAGVTQFPSHSVIEKGQTVTLRCDPISGHDNLYWYRRVMGKEIKFLLHFVKESKQDESGMPNNRFLAERTGGTYSTLKVQPAELEDSGVYFCASSHFGTGGDGGYTFGSGTRLTVV.

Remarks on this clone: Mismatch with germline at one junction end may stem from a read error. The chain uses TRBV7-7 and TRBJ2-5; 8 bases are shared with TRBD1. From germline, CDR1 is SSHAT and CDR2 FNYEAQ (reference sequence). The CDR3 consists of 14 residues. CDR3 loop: CASSLTGDGETQYF. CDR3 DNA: TGTGCTAGCAGCTTGACAGGGGATGGGGAGACCCAGTACTTC.

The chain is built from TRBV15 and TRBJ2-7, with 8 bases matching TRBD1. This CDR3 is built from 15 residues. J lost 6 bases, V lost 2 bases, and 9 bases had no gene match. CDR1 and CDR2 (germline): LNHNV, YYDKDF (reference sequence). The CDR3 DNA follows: TGTGCCACCAGCAGACCCGGACAGGGAGAGGGCGAGCAGTACTTC. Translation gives CATSRPGQGEGEQYF.

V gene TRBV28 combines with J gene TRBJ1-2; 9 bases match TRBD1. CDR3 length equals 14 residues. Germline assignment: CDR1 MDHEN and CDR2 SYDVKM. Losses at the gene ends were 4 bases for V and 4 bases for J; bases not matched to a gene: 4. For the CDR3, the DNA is TGTGCCAGCAGTTCCGGGACAGGGCCCTATGGCTACACCTTC. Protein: CASSSGTGPYGYTF.

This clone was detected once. CDR3 DNA sequence: TGTGCCAGCAGTTATTTCCCCCAGGGGCAAGAGCAGTACTTC. Its protein is CASSYFPQGQEQYF. This sequence joins TRBV6-5 and TRBJ2-7; weak D call: TRBD1 (6 bases). CDR1 MNHEY and CDR2 SVGAGI come from the germline V gene. The V end lost 3 bases, the J end lost 7 bases, and 16 bases lay between the germline ends. This CDR3 has 14 amino acids.

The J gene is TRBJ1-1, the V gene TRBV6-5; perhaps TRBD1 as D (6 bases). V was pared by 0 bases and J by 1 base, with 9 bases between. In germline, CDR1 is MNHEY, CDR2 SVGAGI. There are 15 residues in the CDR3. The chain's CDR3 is CASSYSKGGNTEAFF. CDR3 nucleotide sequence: TGTGCCAGCAGTTACTCGAAAGGGGGGAACACTGAAGCTTTCTTT.